The 2 T cell receptor beta chains listed next were all sequenced from one sample in a study of T cell responses to AZD1222 COVID-19 vaccine. Using immunoSEQ multiplex PCR, the repertoire was profiled, and TCRdb retains in-frame clones only, with some absent. The top ten hold approximately 4.7% of the sample, which has approximately 170,000 clones, around 93% seen once. Sequenced material: peripheral blood, taken on day 0 of AZD1222 vaccination. The receptors originated from an adult in good health.

This clone was seen just once. The chain couples TRBV19 to TRBJ2-7; D might be TRBD1 (5 bases). V was shortened by 4 bases and J by 0 bases, with 7 bases between the two germline ends. Germline-derived CDR1 and CDR2 are LNHDA and SQIVND (reference sequence). CDR3 size: 13 residues. CDR3 region: CASSKDNSYEQYF. DNA for the CDR3: TGTGCCAGTAGTAAGGACAACTCCTACGAGCAGTACTTC. Combining the CDR3 with reference TRBV19 and TRBJ2-7 gives the whole variable domain DGGITQSPKYLFRKEGQNVTLSCEQNLNHDAMYWYRQDPGQGLRLIYYSQIVNDFQKGDIAEGYSVSREKKESFPLTVTSAQKNPTAFYLCASSKDNSYEQYFGPGTRLTVT.

The chain joins TRBV19 to TRBJ2-2; TRBD2 might be the D (5 bases). Trimming took 4 bases from V and 3 from J, leaving 9 bases between them. The length of the CDR3 is 14 residues. In germline, CDR1 is LNHDA, CDR2 SQIVND (reference sequence). Written as DNA, the CDR3 is TGTGCCAGTAGTAGCGAGGGATACACCGGGGAGCTGTTTTTT. It encodes CASSSEGYTGELFF. The full variable domain, with the rest looked up from reference TRBV19 and TRBJ2-2, is DGGITQSPKYLFRKEGQNVTLSCEQNLNHDAMYWYRQDPGQGLRLIYYSQIVNDFQKGDIAEGYSVSREKKESFPLTVTSAQKNPTAFYLCASSSEGYTGELFFGEGSRLTVL.